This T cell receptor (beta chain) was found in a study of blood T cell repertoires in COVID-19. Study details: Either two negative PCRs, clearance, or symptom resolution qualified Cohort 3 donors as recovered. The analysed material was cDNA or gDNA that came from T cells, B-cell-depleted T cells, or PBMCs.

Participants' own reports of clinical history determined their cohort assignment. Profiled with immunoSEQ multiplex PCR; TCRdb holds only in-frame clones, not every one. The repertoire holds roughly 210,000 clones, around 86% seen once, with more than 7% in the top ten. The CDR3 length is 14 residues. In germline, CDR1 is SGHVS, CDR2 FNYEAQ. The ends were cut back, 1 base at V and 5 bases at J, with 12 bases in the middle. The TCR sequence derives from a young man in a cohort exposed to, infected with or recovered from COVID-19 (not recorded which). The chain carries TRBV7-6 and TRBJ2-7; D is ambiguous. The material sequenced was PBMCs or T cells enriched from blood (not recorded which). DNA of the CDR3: TGTGCCAGCAGCTTAGTGGCTGGTGGAGACGAGCAGTACTTC. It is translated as CASSLVAGGDEQYF. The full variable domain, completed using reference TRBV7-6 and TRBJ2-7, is GAGVSQSPRYKVTKRGQDVALRCDPISGHVSLYWYRQALGQGPEFLTYFNYEAQQDKSGLPNDRFSAERPEGSISTLTIQRTEQRDSAMYRCASSLVAGGDEQYFGPGTRLTVT.